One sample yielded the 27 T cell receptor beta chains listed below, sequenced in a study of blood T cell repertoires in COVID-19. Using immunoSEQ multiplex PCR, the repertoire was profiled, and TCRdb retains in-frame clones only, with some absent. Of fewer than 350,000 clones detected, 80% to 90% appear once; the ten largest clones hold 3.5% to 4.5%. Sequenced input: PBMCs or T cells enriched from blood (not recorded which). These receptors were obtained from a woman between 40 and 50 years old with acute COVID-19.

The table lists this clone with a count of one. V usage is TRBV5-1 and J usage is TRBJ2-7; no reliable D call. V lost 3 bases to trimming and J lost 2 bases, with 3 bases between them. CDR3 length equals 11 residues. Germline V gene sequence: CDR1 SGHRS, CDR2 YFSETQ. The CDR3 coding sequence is TGCGCCAGCAGCTCCGCCTACGAGCAGTACTTC. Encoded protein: CASSSAYEQYF.

CDR3 nucleotide sequence: TGTGCCAGCAGCCCTTTCGTTCTGAACACTGAAGCTTTCTTT. Translated, it gives CASSPFVLNTEAFF. The rearrangement links TRBV11-2 to TRBJ1-1; D call uncertain. Per germline, CDR1 SGHAT and CDR2 FQNNGV. The CDR3 is made up of 14 amino acids. Trimming removed 5 bases at V and 0 bases at J, with 10 bases between.

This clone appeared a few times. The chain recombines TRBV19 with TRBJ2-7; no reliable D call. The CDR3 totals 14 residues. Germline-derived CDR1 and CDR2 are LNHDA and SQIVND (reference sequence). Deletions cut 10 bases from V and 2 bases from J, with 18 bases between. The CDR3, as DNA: TGTGCCACCGCCCCGACGTTTAGCCCCTACGAGCAGTACTTC. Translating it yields CATAPTFSPYEQYF. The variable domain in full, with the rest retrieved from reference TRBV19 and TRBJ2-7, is DGGITQSPKYLFRKEGQNVTLSCEQNLNHDAMYWYRQDPGQGLRLIYYSQIVNDFQKGDIAEGYSVSREKKESFPLTVTSAQKNPTAFYLCATAPTFSPYEQYFGPGTRLTVT.

The CDR3: CASSLFSGGRREQYF. The CDR3 coding sequence is TGTGCCAGCAGCTTATTCTCCGGCGGGCGACGGGAGCAGTACTTC. The V call is TRBV13, the J call TRBJ2-7; possibly TRBD2 for D (5 bases). Germline values: CDR1 PRHDT, CDR2 FYEKMQ (reference sequence). V shed 2 bases and J shed 7 bases, with 18 bases lying between them. The CDR3 extends over 15 amino acids.

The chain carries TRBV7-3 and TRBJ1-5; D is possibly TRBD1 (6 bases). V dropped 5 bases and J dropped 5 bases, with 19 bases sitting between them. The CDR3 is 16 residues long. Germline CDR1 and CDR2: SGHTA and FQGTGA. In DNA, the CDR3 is TGTGCCAGCAGCATAAAGAGGGGGACCTACGATCAGCCCCAGCATTTT. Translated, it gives CASSIKRGTYDQPQHF. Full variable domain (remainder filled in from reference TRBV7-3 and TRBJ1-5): GAGVSQTPSNKVTEKGKYVELRCDPISGHTALYWYRQSLGQGPEFLIYFQGTGAADDSGLPNDRFFAVRPEGSVSTLKIQRTERGDSAVYLCASSIKRGTYDQPQHFGDGTRLSIL.

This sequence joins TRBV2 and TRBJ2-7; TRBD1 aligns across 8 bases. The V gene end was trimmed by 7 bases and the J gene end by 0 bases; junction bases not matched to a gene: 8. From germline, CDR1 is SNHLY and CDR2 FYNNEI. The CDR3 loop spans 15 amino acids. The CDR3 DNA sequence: TGTGCCAGCATTACTGACAGGGGACGCTCCTACGAGCAGTACTTC. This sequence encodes CASITDRGRSYEQYF.

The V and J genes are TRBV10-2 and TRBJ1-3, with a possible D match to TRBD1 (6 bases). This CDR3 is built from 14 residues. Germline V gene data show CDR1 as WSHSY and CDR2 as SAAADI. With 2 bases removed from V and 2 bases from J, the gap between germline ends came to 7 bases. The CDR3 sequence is CASSEEGAGNTIYF. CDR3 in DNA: TGCGCCAGCAGTGAGGAGGGGGCTGGAAACACCATATATTTT.

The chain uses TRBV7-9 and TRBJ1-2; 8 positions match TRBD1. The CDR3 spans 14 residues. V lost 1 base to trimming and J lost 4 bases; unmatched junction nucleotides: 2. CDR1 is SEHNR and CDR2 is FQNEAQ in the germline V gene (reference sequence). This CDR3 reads CASSLGQGFYGYTF. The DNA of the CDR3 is TGTGCCAGCAGCTTAGGACAGGGGTTCTATGGCTACACCTTC.

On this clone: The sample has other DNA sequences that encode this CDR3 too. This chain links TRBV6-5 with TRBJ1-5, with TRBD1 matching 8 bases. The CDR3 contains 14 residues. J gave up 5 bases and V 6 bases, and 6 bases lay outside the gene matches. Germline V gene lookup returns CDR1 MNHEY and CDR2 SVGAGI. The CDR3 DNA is TGTGCCAGCAGCCGAGGACAGGGATATCAGCCCCAGCATTTT. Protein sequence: CASSRGQGYQPQHF.

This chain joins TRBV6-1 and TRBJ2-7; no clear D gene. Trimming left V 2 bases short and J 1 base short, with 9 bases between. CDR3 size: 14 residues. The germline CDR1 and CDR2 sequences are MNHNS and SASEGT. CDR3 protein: CASSESNNSYEQYF. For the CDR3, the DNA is TGTGCCAGCAGTGAAAGTAACAATTCCTACGAGCAGTACTTC.

CDR3 bases: TGCGCCAGCAGCTCGAGGACAGCACAAGAGACCCAGTACTTC. It codes for CASSSRTAQETQYF. V usage is TRBV5-1 and J usage is TRBJ2-5; TRBD1 might be the D (6 bases). The CDR3 is 14 residues long. Trimming stripped 3 bases from V and 2 bases from J, with 11 bases between. Per germline, CDR1 SGHRS and CDR2 YFSETQ.

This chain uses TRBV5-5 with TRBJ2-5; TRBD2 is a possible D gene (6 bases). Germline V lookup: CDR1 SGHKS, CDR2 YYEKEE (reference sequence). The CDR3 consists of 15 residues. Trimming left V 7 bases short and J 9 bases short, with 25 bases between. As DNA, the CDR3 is TGTGCCAGCGATCTATCTCTAGGTGGCCCGGGGGCCCAGTACTTC. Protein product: CASDLSLGGPGAQYF.

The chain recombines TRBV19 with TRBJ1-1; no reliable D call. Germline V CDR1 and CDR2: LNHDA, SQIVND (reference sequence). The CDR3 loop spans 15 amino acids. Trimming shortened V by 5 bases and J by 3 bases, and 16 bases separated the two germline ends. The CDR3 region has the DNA TGTGCCAGTAGTCCCGAGTCCGGGGTGTACACTGAAGCTTTCTTT. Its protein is CASSPESGVYTEAFF.

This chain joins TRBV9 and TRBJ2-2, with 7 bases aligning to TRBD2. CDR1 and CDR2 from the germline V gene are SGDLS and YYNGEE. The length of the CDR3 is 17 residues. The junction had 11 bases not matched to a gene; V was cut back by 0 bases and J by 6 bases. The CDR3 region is CASSVVSRAGSPGELFF. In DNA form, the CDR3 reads TGTGCCAGCAGCGTAGTATCGCGAGCGGGGTCCCCCGGGGAGCTGTTTTTT.

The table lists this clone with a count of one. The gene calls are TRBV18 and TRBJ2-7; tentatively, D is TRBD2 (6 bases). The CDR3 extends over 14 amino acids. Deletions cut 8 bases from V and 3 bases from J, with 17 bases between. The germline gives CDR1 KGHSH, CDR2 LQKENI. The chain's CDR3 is CASGWSEGNYEQYF. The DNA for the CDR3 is TGTGCCAGCGGATGGTCGGAGGGGAACTACGAGCAGTACTTC. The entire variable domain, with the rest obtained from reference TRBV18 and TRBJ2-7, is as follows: NAGVMQNPRHLVRRRGQEARLRCSPMKGHSHVYWYRQLPEEGLKFMVYLQKENIIDESGMPKERFSAEFPKEGPSILRIQQVVRGDSAAYFCASGWSEGNYEQYFGPGTRLTVT.

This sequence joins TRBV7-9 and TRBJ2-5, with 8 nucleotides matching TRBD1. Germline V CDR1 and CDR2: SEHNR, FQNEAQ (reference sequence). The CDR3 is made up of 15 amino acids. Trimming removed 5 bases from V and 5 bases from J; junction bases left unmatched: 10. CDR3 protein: CASSTKRRQGETQYF. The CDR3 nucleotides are TGTGCCAGCAGCACAAAAAGGCGACAGGGGGAGACCCAGTACTTC.

The CDR3 loop is CASSRNQETQYF. Written as DNA, the CDR3 is TGCGCCAGCAGCCGTAACCAAGAGACCCAGTACTTC. The chain couples TRBV5-1 to TRBJ2-5; no clear D. Per germline, CDR1 SGHRS and CDR2 YFSETQ. CDR3 length equals 12 residues. Trimming cost V 4 bases and J 0 bases, with 4 bases left between them.

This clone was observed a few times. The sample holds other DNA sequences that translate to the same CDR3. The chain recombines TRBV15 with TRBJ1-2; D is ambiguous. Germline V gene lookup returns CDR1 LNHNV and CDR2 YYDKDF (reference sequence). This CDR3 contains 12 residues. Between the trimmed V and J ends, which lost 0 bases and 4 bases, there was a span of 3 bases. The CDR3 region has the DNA TGTGCCACCAGCAGAGACCGCTATGGCTACACCTTC. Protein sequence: CATSRDRYGYTF. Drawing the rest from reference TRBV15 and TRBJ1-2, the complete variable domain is DAMVIQNPRYQVTQFGKPVTLSCSQTLNHNVMYWYQQKSSQAPKLLFHYYDKDFNNEADTPDNFQSRRPNTSFCFLDIRSPGLGDTAMYLCATSRDRYGYTFGSGTRLTVV.

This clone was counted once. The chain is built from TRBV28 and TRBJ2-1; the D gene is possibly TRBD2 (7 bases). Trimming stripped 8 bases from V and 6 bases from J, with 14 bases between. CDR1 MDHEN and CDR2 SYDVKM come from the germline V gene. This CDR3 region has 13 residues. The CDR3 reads CASSEGGTNEQFF. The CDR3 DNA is TGTGCCAGCTCCGAGGGGGGGACCAATGAGCAGTTCTTC.

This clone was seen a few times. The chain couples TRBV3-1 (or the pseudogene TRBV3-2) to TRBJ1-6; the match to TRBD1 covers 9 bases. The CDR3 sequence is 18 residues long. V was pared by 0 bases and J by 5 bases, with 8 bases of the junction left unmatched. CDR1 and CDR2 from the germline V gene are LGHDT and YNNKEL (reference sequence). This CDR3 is CASSQDLGQGIHNSPLHF. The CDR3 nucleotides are TGTGCCAGCAGCCAAGATTTGGGACAGGGTATACATAATTCACCCCTCCACTTT.

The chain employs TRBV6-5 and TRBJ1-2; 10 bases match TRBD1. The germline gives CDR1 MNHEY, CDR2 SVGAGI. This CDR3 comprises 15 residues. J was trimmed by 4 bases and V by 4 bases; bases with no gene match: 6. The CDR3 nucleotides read TGTGCCAGCAGTTTTTCGGGACAGGGGTCCTATGGCTACACCTTC. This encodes CASSFSGQGSYGYTF.

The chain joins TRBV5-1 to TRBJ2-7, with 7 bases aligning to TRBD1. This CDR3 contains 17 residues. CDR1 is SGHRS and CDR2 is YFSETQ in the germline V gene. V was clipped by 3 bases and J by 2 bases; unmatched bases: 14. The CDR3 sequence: CASSSGTARRIPYEQYF. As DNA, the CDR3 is TGCGCCAGCAGCTCAGGGACAGCAAGACGTATCCCCTACGAGCAGTACTTC.

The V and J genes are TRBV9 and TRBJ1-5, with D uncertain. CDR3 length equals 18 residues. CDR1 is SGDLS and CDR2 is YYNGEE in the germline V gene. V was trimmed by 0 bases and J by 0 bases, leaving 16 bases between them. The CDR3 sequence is CASSVVGWEVYSNQPQHF. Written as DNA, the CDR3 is TGTGCCAGCAGCGTAGTAGGTTGGGAGGTTTATAGCAATCAGCCCCAGCATTTT.

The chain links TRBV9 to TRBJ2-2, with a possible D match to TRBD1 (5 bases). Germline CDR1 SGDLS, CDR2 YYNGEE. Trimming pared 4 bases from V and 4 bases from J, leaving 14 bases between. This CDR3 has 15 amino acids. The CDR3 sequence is CASSRSGQGTGELFF. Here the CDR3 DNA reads TGTGCCAGCAGCCGTTCGGGTCAGGGCACCGGGGAGCTGTTTTTT. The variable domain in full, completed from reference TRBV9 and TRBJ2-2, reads DSGVTQTPKHLITATGQRVTLRCSPRSGDLSVYWYQQSLDQGLQFLIQYYNGEERAKGNILERFSAQQFPDLHSELNLSSLELGDSALYFCASSRSGQGTGELFFGEGSRLTVL.

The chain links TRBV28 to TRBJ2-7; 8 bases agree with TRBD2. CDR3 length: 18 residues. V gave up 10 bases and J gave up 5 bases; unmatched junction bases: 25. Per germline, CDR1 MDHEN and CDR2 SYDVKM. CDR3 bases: TGTGCCACGGAAAACCGGGCGGGAGGCAGAGGGAAGCCTCACGAGCAGTACTTC. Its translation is CATENRAGGRGKPHEQYF.

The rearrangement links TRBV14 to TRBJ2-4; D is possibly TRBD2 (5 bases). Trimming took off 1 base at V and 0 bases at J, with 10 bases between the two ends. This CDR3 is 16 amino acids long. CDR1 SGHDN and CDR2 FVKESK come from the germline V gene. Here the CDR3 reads CASSQGYGLAKNIQYF. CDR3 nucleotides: TGTGCCAGCAGCCAAGGCTATGGACTAGCCAAAAACATTCAGTACTTC.

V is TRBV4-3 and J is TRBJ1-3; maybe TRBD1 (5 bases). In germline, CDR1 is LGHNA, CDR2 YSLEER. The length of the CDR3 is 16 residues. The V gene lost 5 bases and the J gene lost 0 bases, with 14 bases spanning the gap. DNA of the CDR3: TGCGCCAGCAGCGGAGGGGTGCAGGCCTCTGGAAACACCATATATTTT. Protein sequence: CASSGGVQASGNTIYF.